This TCR beta chain is drawn from a study of blood T cell repertoires in COVID-19. Study-wide context: Samples taken during acute and convalescent COVID-19 were collected in the United States, Italy and Spain. PBMCs, B-cell-depleted T cells, or T cells provided the cDNA or gDNA that made up the material.

As processed by the authors: Estimated nucleated cell counts came from reference gene primer amplification. Produced via immunoSEQ multiplex PCR; TCRdb's table is partial and in-frame only. That table is the source of V, J and clone size, and D and trimming were worked out from the DNA. Altogether about 140,000 clones are present, roughly 84% being singletons, with the ten largest covering roughly 2.6%. The V gene lost 0 bases and the J gene lost 7 bases, with 10 bases spanning the gap. Germline CDR1 SGHRS, CDR2 YFSETQ. CDR3 size: 13 residues. Sequences were obtained from peripheral blood. This chain links TRBV5-1 with TRBJ1-1, with D uncertain. The clonotype originates from a human donor with acute or convalescent COVID-19. The donor label of this sample is uncertain. CDR3 bases: TGCGCCAGCAGCTTGGCCTCGGGAGGTGAAGCTTTCTTT. As protein: CASSLASGGEAFF. Complete variable domain (other parts from reference TRBV5-1 and TRBJ1-1): KAGVTQTPRYLIKTRGQQVTLSCSPISGHRSVSWYQQTPGQGLQFLFEYFSETQRNKGNFPGRFSGRQFSNSRSEMNVSTLELGDSALYLCASSLASGGEAFFGQGTRLTVV.